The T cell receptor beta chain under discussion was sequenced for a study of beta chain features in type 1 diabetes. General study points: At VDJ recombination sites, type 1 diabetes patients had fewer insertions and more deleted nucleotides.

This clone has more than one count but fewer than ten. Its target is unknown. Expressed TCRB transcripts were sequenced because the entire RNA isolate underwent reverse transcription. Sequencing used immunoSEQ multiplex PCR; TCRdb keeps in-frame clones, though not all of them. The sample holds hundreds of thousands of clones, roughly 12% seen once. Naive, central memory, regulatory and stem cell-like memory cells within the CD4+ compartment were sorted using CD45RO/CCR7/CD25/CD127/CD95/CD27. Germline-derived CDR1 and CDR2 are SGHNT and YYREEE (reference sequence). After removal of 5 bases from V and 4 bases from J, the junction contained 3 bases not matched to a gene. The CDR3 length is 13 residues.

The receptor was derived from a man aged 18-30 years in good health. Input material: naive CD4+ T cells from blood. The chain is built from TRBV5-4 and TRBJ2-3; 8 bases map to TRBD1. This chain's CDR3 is CASRQGASDTQYF. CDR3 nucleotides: TGTGCCAGCAGGCAGGGGGCCTCAGATACGCAGTATTTT.